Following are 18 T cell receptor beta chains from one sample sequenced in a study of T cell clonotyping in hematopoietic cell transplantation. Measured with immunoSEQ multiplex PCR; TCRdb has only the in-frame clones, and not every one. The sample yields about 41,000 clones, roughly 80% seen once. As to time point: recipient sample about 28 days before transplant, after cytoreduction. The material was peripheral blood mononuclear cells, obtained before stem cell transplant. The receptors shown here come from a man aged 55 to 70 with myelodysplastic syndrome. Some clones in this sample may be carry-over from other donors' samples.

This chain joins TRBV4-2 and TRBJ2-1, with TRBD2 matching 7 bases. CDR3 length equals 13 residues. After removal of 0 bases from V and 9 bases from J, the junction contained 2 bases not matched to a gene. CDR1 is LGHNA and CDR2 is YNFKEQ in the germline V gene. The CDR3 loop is CASSQDPGGEQFF. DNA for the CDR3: TGTGCCAGCAGCCAAGATCCGGGAGGTGAGCAGTTCTTC.

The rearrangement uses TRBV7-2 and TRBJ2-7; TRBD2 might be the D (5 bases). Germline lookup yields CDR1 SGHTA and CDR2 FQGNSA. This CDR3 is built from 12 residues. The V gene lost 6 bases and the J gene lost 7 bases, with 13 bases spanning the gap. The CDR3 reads CASSRRGREQYF. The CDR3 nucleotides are TGTGCCAGCAGTCGACGGGGTCGGGAGCAGTACTTC. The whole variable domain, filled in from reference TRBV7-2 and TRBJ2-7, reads GAGVSQSPSNKVTEKGKDVELRCDPISGHTALYWYRQSLGQGLEFLIYFQGNSAPDKSGLPSDRFSAERTGGSVSTLTIQRTQQEDSAVYLCASSRRGREQYFGPGTRLTVT.

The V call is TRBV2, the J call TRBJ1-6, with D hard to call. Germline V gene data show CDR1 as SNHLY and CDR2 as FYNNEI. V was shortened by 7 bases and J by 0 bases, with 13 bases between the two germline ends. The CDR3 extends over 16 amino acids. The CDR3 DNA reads TGTGCCAGCAAGGGTACCCTGAGCTCCTATAATTCACCCCTCCACTTT. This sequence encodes CASKGTLSSYNSPLHF. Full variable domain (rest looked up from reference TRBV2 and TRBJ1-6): EPEVTQTPSHQVTQMGQEVILRCVPISNHLYFYWYRQILGQKVEFLVSFYNNEISEKSEIFDDQFSVERPDGSNFTLKIRSTKLEDSAMYFCASKGTLSSYNSPLHFGNGTRLTVT.

The chain's CDR3 is CASSQRAGTGELFF. The DNA for the CDR3 is TGTGCCAGCAGTCAAAGGGCCGGAACCGGGGAGCTGTTTTTT. The chain couples TRBV25-1 to TRBJ2-2; D is unclear. The CDR3 has 14 amino acids. V gave up 5 bases and J gave up 5 bases, with 12 bases separating them. Germline V gene sequence: CDR1 MGHDK, CDR2 SYGVNS.

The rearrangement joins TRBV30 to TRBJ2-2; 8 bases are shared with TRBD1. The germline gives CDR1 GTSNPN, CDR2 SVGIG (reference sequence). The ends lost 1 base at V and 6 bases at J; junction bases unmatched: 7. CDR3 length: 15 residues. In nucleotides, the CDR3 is TGTGCCTGGAGTGAATGGACAGGGACCGCCGGGGAGCTGTTTTTT. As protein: CAWSEWTGTAGELFF.

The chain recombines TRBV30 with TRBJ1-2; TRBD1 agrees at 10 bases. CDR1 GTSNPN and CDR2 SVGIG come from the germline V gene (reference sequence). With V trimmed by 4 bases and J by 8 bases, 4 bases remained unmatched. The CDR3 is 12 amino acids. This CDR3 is CAWKGTGVGYTF. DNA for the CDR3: TGTGCCTGGAAGGGGACAGGGGTCGGCTACACCTTC.

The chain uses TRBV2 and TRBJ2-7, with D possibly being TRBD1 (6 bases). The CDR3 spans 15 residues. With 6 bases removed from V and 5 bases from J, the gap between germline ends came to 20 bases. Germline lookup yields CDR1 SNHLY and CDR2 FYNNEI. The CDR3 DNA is TGTGCCAGCAGAAAGGACAGCCCCAGTTTTCACGAGCAGTACTTC. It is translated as CASRKDSPSFHEQYF.

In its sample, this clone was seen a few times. In DNA, the CDR3 is TGCGCCAGCAGCCAAGATCGACCCACGAACACCGGGGAGCTGTTTTTT. The encoded protein is CASSQDRPTNTGELFF. V and J are TRBV4-3 and TRBJ2-2, with no clear D. V lost 0 bases and J 0 bases, leaving 8 bases between the germline ends. The CDR3 contains 16 residues. Germline CDR1 is LGHNA and CDR2 is YSLEER.

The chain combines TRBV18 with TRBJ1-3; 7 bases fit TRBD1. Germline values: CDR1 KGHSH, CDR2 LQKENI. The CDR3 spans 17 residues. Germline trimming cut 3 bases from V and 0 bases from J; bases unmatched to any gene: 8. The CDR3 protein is CASSPATGPSSGNTIYF. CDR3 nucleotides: TGTGCCAGCTCACCGGCGACAGGGCCGAGCTCTGGAAACACCATATATTTT.

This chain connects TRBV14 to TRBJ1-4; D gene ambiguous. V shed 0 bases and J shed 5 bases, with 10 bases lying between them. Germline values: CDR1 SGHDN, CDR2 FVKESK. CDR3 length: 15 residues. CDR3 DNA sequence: TGTGCCAGCAGCCAAGATATCCGGGGAAATGAAAAACTGTTTTTT. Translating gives CASSQDIRGNEKLFF.

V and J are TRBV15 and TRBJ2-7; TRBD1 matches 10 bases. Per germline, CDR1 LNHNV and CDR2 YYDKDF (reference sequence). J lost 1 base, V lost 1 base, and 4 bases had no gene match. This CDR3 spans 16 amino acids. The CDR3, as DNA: TGTGCCACCAGCAGAGTTGGGACAGGGGAATCCTACGAGCAGTACTTC. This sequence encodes CATSRVGTGESYEQYF.

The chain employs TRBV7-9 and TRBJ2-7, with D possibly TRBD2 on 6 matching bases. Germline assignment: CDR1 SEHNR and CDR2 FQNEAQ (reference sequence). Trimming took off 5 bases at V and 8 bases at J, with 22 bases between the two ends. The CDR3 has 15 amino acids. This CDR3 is CASSPQGVPGVQQYF. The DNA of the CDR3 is TGTGCCAGCAGCCCTCAAGGGGTCCCGGGGGTCCAGCAGTACTTC.

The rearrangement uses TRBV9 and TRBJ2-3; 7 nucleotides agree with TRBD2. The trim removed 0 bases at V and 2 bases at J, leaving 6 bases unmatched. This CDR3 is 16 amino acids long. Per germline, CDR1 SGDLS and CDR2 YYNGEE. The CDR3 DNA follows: TGTGCCAGCAGCGTAGGAGCGGGGCGGAACACAGATACGCAGTATTTT. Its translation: CASSVGAGRNTDTQYF. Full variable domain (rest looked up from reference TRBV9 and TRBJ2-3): DSGVTQTPKHLITATGQRVTLRCSPRSGDLSVYWYQQSLDQGLQFLIQYYNGEERAKGNILERFSAQQFPDLHSELNLSSLELGDSALYFCASSVGAGRNTDTQYFGPGTRLTVL.

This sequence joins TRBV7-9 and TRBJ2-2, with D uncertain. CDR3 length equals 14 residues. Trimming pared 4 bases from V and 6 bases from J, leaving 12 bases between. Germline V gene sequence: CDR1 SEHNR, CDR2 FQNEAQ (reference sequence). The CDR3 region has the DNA TGTGCCAGCAGCTGGCGGACCAGCTCCGGGGAGCTGTTTTTT. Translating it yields CASSWRTSSGELFF.

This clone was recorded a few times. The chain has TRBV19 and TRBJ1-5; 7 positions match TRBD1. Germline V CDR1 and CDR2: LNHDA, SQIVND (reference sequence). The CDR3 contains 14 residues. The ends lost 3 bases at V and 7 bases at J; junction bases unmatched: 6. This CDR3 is CASSIRDSGQPQHF. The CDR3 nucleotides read TGTGCCAGTAGTATCCGGGACAGCGGACAGCCCCAGCATTTT.

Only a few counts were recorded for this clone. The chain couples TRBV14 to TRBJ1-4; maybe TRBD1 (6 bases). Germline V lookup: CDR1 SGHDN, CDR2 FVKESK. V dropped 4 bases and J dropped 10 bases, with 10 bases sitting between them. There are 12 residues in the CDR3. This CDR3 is CASSRQATKLFF. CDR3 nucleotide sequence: TGTGCCAGCAGCCGACAGGCAACAAAACTGTTTTTT.

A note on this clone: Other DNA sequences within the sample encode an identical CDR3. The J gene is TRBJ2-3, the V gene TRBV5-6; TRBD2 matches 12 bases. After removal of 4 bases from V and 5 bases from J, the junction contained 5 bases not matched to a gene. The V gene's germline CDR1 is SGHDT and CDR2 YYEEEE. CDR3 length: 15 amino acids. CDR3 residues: CASSLLAGGGDTQYF. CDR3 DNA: TGTGCCAGCAGCCTACTAGCGGGGGGAGGAGATACGCAGTATTTT.

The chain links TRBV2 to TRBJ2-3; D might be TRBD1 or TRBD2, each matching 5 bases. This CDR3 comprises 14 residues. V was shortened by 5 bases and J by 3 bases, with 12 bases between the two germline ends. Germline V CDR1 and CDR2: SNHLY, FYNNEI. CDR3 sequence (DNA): TGTGCCAGCAGTTTGGGCAGGGAGACAGATACGCAGTATTTT. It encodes CASSLGRETDTQYF.